This T cell receptor beta chain was found in a study of response to subunit inactivated influenza vaccine. TCRdb re-called the RT-PCR reads through MiXCR, storing one row per CDR3 protein. Seen here are approximately 160,000 distinct CDR3 sequences, 9.5% to 12% observed once, and the top ten hold about a third. This CDR3 contains 15 residues. CDR1 and CDR2 from the germline V gene are MGHDK and SYGVNS. V lost 1 base, J lost 4 bases, and 5 bases stayed unmatched. The chain combines TRBV25-1 with TRBJ1-2, with TRBD1 matching over 8 bases. This specimen consisted of CD8+ T cells sorted from PBMCs, obtained roughly 24 months after vaccination. The TCR was taken from a man aged 50 to 69 who received an inactivated influenza vaccine. The CDR3: CASSEWTGLSYGYTF. CDR3 nucleotide sequence: TGTGCCAGCAGTGAATGGACAGGGCTGAGCTATGGCTACACCTTC.